Each of the 15 T cell receptor beta chains below was sequenced from the same sample in a study of cytomegalovirus exposure and HLA in healthy donors (TCRdb year 2017). The library was obtained by the immunoSEQ multiplex PCR assay. The multiplex PCR relied on a mix of 60 forward primers for TCR Vbeta segments and 13 reverse primers for TCR Jbeta segments. This is the immuneACCESS table as TCRdb keeps it, with only in-frame sequences that have V and J called. A part of the clones is gone; compared with another copy, unresolved V genes explain less than half, and the rest is unexplained. A total of under 200,000 clones appear in this sample, about 72% of them only once. The leading ten clones occupy less than 2.5% of the sample. The sequenced sample was PBMCs. These receptors were obtained from a man aged 50-60 years in good health and CMV-seropositive.

V usage is TRBV5-1 and J usage is TRBJ1-1, with D possibly matching TRBD1 (5 bases). This CDR3 has 13 residues. In germline, CDR1 is SGHRS, CDR2 YFSETQ. V was clipped by 4 bases and J by 2 bases, with 9 bases between them. The CDR3 here is CASSPDSNTEAFF. CDR3 sequence (DNA): TGCGCCAGCAGCCCTGACAGTAACACTGAAGCTTTCTTT.

The V and J genes are TRBV18 and TRBJ1-4; D possibly corresponds to TRBD1 (5 bases). The germline CDR1 and CDR2 sequences are KGHSH and LQKENI. The V gene lost 8 bases and the J gene lost 0 bases, with 10 bases spanning the gap. The CDR3 covers 14 residues. The CDR3 DNA follows: TGTGCCAGCACCCCAGGGACAACTAATGAAAAACTGTTTTTT. Protein product: CASTPGTTNEKLFF.

The chain carries TRBV5-1 and TRBJ1-1; no clear D. Germline lookup yields CDR1 SGHRS and CDR2 YFSETQ. V lost 0 bases, J lost 4 bases, and 13 bases lay in between. The CDR3 totals 15 residues. In DNA form, the CDR3 reads TGCGCCAGCAGCTTGGATCGGGGATTGGGCACTGAAGCTTTCTTT. This encodes CASSLDRGLGTEAFF.

CDR3: CASSQDAGGVSTF. CDR3 nucleotide sequence: TGCGCCAGCAGCCAAGATGCAGGAGGCGTTTCGACCTTC. V is TRBV4-3 and J is TRBJ1-2; D is uncertain. Germline V gene sequence: CDR1 LGHNA, CDR2 YSLEER. CDR3 size: 13 residues. V lost 0 bases and J lost 14, with 16 bases in between.

The chain carries TRBV6-5 and TRBJ1-1; TRBD1 matches at 7 bases. Trimming removed 2 bases from V and 0 bases from J; junction bases left unmatched: 6. The germline gives CDR1 MNHEY, CDR2 SVGAGI. The CDR3 contains 16 residues. CDR3 sequence reads: CASSYLRTGVNTEAFF. DNA for the CDR3: TGTGCCAGCAGTTACCTCCGAACAGGGGTGAACACTGAAGCTTTCTTT.

The J gene is TRBJ2-5, the V gene TRBV7-2, with D tentatively TRBD2 (5 bases). The CDR3 loop spans 15 amino acids. Germline-derived CDR1 and CDR2 are SGHTA and FQGNSA. V dropped 1 base and J dropped 5 bases, with 14 bases sitting between them. The chain's CDR3 is CASSLGETGWETQYF. For the CDR3, the DNA is TGTGCCAGCAGCTTAGGGGAGACGGGGTGGGAGACCCAGTACTTC.

In its sample, this clone was seen a few times. The V call is TRBV19, the J call TRBJ1-2; TRBD1 agrees at 7 bases. V shed 1 base and J 2 bases; nucleotides not matched to a gene: 1. In germline, CDR1 is LNHDA, CDR2 SQIVND (reference sequence). The CDR3 is 14 residues long. The CDR3: CASSIGQGNYGYTF. The CDR3 DNA reads TGTGCCAGTAGTATAGGACAGGGCAACTATGGCTACACCTTC.

The chain employs TRBV29-1 and TRBJ2-3, with 8 bases matching TRBD2. This CDR3 is built from 16 residues. Germline V gives CDR1 SQVTM, CDR2 ANQGSEA. Trimming cost V 3 bases and J 3 bases; bases outside gene matches: 11. The CDR3 is CSVDWSSGGPTDTQYF. In nucleotides, the CDR3 is TGCAGCGTTGATTGGTCCAGCGGGGGCCCAACAGATACGCAGTATTTT.

The chain carries TRBV11-2 and TRBJ2-3; 12 bases line up with TRBD2. Trimming removed 4 bases from V and 5 bases from J; junction bases left unmatched: 16. Germline V CDR1 and CDR2: SGHAT, FQNNGV. The CDR3 consists of 19 residues. The CDR3 DNA reads TGTGCCAGCAGCTCCTTTGGGTCCGCTAGCGGGGGGGCCAAAGATACGCAGTATTTT. Amino acid sequence: CASSSFGSASGGAKDTQYF.

This clone showed up just a few times. The chain carries TRBV7-2 and TRBJ1-4; the D is unclear. The germline CDR1 and CDR2 sequences are SGHTA and FQGNSA. CDR3 length equals 15 residues. Trimming cost V 2 bases and J 5 bases, with 12 bases left between them. CDR3 sequence reads: CASSLSSGKNEKLFF. CDR3 DNA sequence: TGTGCCAGCAGCTTATCTTCCGGGAAGAATGAAAAACTGTTTTTT.

The CDR3 DNA reads as TGCGCCAGCAGCCTCTCGGTTGATGAAAAACTGTTTTTT. Amino acids: CASSLSVDEKLFF. The chain employs TRBV4-1 and TRBJ1-4; D is unclear. The CDR3 is 13 residues long. The germline CDR1 and CDR2 sequences are MGHRA and YSYEKL. With 4 bases removed from V and 6 bases from J, the gap between germline ends came to 9 bases.

This chain connects TRBV5-1 to TRBJ2-2; TRBD2 aligns across 10 bases. The ends lost 2 bases at V and 3 bases at J; junction bases unmatched: 7. Germline values: CDR1 SGHRS, CDR2 YFSETQ. The CDR3 consists of 17 residues. The CDR3 DNA reads TGCGCCAGCAGCTTAATTAGCGGGGGGAAGGACACCGGGGAGCTGTTTTTT. Translated, it gives CASSLISGGKDTGELFF.

The V gene is TRBV7-8, the J gene TRBJ1-5; a possible D gene is TRBD1 (6 bases). Germline V gene data show CDR1 as SGHVS and CDR2 as FQNEAQ. Trimming left V 1 base short and J 6 bases short, with 19 bases between. The CDR3 has 17 residues. The DNA for the CDR3 is TGTGCCAGCAGCTTAGTTGGGGGGGCGAAGTTCGGTCAGCCCCAGCATTTT. As protein: CASSLVGGAKFGQPQHF.

This chain links TRBV6-6 with TRBJ2-3, with D tentatively TRBD2 (6 bases). The CDR3 has 16 amino acids. Germline loops: CDR1 MNHNY, CDR2 SVGAGI (reference sequence). V was clipped by 0 bases and J by 1 base, with 11 bases between them. CDR3 nucleotides: TGTGCCAGCAGTTACTCTCGCGGGACTCGCACAGATACGCAGTATTTT. This codes for CASSYSRGTRTDTQYF.

The J gene is TRBJ1-1, the V gene TRBV6-5; 7 nucleotides line up with TRBD1. Germline trimming cut 5 bases from V and 1 base from J; bases unmatched to any gene: 4. Germline loops: CDR1 MNHEY, CDR2 SVGAGI. The CDR3 is made up of 14 amino acids. The CDR3, as DNA: TGTGCCAGCAGTCAGGGACAGAGGAACACTGAAGCTTTCTTT. Residues: CASSQGQRNTEAFF.